This is a list of T cell receptor beta chains from one sample in a study of cytomegalovirus exposure and HLA in healthy donors. Method: immunoSEQ multiplex PCR; TCRdb's copy keeps in-frame clones and lacks some. The sample gives tens of thousands of clones, around 8% of which show up once; 2% to 2.5% is in the top ten. The sequencing sample was made of PBMCs. The receptors were sampled from a man aged 45-65 years in good health and CMV-seronegative. Each CDR3 is given with its conserved first and last residue.

J | V | CDR3
TRBJ2-7 | TRBV4-3 | CASSPNIAGGRSYEQYF
TRBJ2-1 | TRBV29-1 | CSVSTGWHNEQFF
TRBJ1-2 | TRBV9 | CASSPGTGGDYGYTF
TRBJ2-7 | TRBV4-1 | CASSLRHTLSFYEQYF
TRBJ1-3 | TRBV28 | CASSYEAQSSGNTIYF
TRBJ1-2 | TRBV7-8 | CASSLGGTGANYGYTF
TRBJ2-1 | TRBV29-1 | CSGSRTASSYNEQFF
TRBJ2-7 | TRBV7-2 | CASSLVGSGSSEQYF
TRBJ1-5 | TRBV5-1 | CASSLGGEMSQPQHF
TRBJ1-2 | TRBV7-2 | CASSLGATNYGYTF
TRBJ2-7 | TRBV13 | CASSPRDRAYEQYF